The entry that follows covers one T cell receptor beta chain sequence. Patients were ruled out by autoimmune disease history or systemic immunosuppression. TCRdb's table, derived via immunoSEQ multiplex PCR, lists solely in-frame clones and lacks some. This repertoire shows about 79,000 clones, around 85% found once; its top ten account for around 3.5%. These data come from a study of OX40 agonist ivuxolimab in advanced cancers. Looking at the study overall: The dose-escalation cohort was around 83% male, with a mean age of about 56 years, ranging roughly 23 to 85.

This CDR3 is 16 amino acids long. CDR1 is KGHSH and CDR2 is LQKENI in the germline V gene. Trimming removed 2 bases from V and 8 bases from J, with 19 bases in between. The TCR sequence derives from an adult with an advanced solid tumor such as melanoma, head and neck, liver or kidney cancer. This sequence joins TRBV18 and TRBJ2-1; no definite D call. Here the sequenced sample was CD4+ or CD8+ T cells sorted from blood, taken in a trial of the OX40 agonist ivuxolimab. This CDR3 is CASSPTQPRLIDEQFF. DNA of the CDR3: TGTGCCAGCTCACCAACCCAGCCCCGGCTCATCGATGAGCAGTTCTTC.